A single sample gave rise to the 19 T cell receptor beta chains below, sequenced in a study of early T cells in non-severe SARS-CoV-2 infection. TCRdb fed the 5' RACE reads into MiXCR, producing one record per CDR3 protein. The table shows about 110,000 distinct CDR3 sequences, with over 9.5% occurring only once. The source was whole blood, collected at baseline. These receptors all come from an adult who was a healthcare worker with PCR-confirmed SARS-CoV-2 infection or an uninfected control (not recorded which).

The chain uses TRBV18 and TRBJ2-7, with D possibly TRBD1 on 6 matching bases. V shed 4 bases and J shed 2 bases, with 15 bases lying between them. Germline assignment: CDR1 KGHSH and CDR2 LQKENI. The CDR3 spans 15 residues. This CDR3 reads CASSQRTDLTYEQYF. DNA of the CDR3: TGTGCCAGCTCACAGCGGACAGACTTAACCTACGAGCAGTACTTC.

The chain employs TRBV5-1 and TRBJ2-3, with D possibly being TRBD2 (6 bases). The CDR3 is made up of 14 amino acids. Germline V gene sequence: CDR1 SGHRS, CDR2 YFSETQ. V was clipped by 4 bases and J by 0 bases, with 9 bases between them. This chain's CDR3 is CASSQGTSTDTQYF. The DNA of the CDR3 is TGCGCCAGCAGCCAAGGGACTAGCACAGATACGCAGTATTTT.

This clonotype was counted ten times or more. The chain has TRBV5-6 and TRBJ1-5, with TRBD1 matching 8 bases. Looked up from germline, CDR1 is SGHDT and CDR2 is YYEEEE. Trimming removed 4 bases from V and 3 bases from J; junction bases left unmatched: 12. The CDR3 consists of 17 residues. In nucleotides, the CDR3 is TGTGCCAGCAGCCAGGGACAGGTTGATGGTGCCAATCAGCCCCAGCATTTT. It translates to CASSQGQVDGANQPQHF.

The sample holds many counts of this clonotype. In DNA form, the CDR3 reads TGTGCCAGCTCACCACGGACGTTGAACACTGAAGCTTTCTTT. Translation: CASSPRTLNTEAFF. V is TRBV18 and J is TRBJ1-1; the D is unclear. The CDR3 is made up of 14 amino acids. CDR1 is KGHSH, CDR2 LQKENI, per germline. V was trimmed by 1 base and J by 0 bases, leaving 6 bases between them.

This chain joins TRBV18 and TRBJ2-5, with 7 bases aligning to TRBD1. Germline V gene data show CDR1 as KGHSH and CDR2 as LQKENI. Losses at the gene ends were 3 bases for V and 1 base for J; bases not matched to a gene: 8. CDR3 size: 16 residues. CDR3: CASSPTTGTAQETQYF. The CDR3 nucleotides read TGTGCCAGCTCACCGACGACAGGGACAGCCCAAGAGACCCAGTACTTC.

This clonotype was seen a handful of times. The rearrangement links TRBV27 to TRBJ2-3; D ambiguous. Germline V gives CDR1 MNHEY, CDR2 SMNVEV (reference sequence). V was cut by 0 bases and J by 1 base, with 8 bases left in between. The CDR3 is 15 residues long. The CDR3 region is CASSLSDLRTDTQYF. In DNA, the CDR3 is TGTGCCAGCAGTTTATCGGACCTACGCACAGATACGCAGTATTTT.

This clonotype was counted a few times. The chain carries TRBV19 and TRBJ1-1; D gene ambiguous. Germline loops: CDR1 LNHDA, CDR2 SQIVND (reference sequence). CDR3 size: 14 residues. Trimming took off 2 bases at V and 2 bases at J, with 9 bases between the two ends. CDR3 amino acids: CASSISPDNTEAFF. CDR3 coding DNA: TGTGCCAGTAGTATATCACCAGACAACACTGAAGCTTTCTTT.

The CDR3 sequence is CASGQGTTEAFF. In DNA, the CDR3 is TGTGCCAGCGGACAGGGGACCACTGAAGCTTTCTTT. The chain has TRBV10-3 and TRBJ1-1; 9 bases match TRBD1. Per germline, CDR1 ENHRY and CDR2 SYGVKD. Unmatched junction bases numbered 4, after V lost 10 bases and J lost 4 bases. This CDR3 is 12 amino acids long.

The rearrangement joins TRBV27 to TRBJ2-1, with a tentative D call TRBD2 (6 bases). The CDR3 spans 15 residues. V lost 7 bases and J lost 2, with 15 bases in between. The V gene's germline CDR1 is MNHEY and CDR2 SMNVEV (reference sequence). The CDR3 sequence is CASTLAGNPYNEQFF. The CDR3 coding sequence is TGTGCCAGCACCCTCGCGGGGAATCCCTACAATGAGCAGTTCTTC.

The chain couples TRBV20-1 to TRBJ2-7; 9 bases fit TRBD2. Germline V lookup: CDR1 DFQATT, CDR2 SNEGSKA (reference sequence). Trimming removed 5 bases from V and 3 bases from J; junction bases left unmatched: 5. The CDR3 contains 13 residues. The CDR3 sequence: CSAEDSGSYEQYF. CDR3 DNA sequence: TGCAGTGCTGAGGATAGCGGGAGCTACGAGCAGTACTTC.

This clonotype was picked up many times. This chain connects TRBV5-5 to TRBJ1-1; TRBD1 aligns across 7 bases. The V gene end was trimmed by 5 bases and the J gene end by 1 base; junction bases not matched to a gene: 5. CDR3 length: 14 residues. Germline assignment: CDR1 SGHKS and CDR2 YYEKEE (reference sequence). Here the CDR3 DNA reads TGTGCCAGCAGGCAGGGACAGACGAACACTGAAGCTTTCTTT. Translated: CASRQGQTNTEAFF.

The rearrangement joins TRBV12-3 or TRBV12-4 to TRBJ2-5; D unresolved. The CDR3 loop spans 12 amino acids. With 5 bases removed from V and 11 bases from J, the gap between germline ends came to 15 bases. The chain's CDR3 is CASSPSPAAQYF. As DNA, the CDR3 is TGTGCCAGCAGTCCCAGTCCGGCGGCGCAGTACTTC.

This clonotype was observed a few times. This chain uses TRBV5-1 with TRBJ1-1; 12 positions agree with TRBD1. This CDR3 has 15 residues. V shed 4 bases, J shed 5 bases, and the junction held 6 bases outside the gene matches. Germline-derived CDR1 and CDR2 are SGHRS and YFSETQ. The CDR3 spells CASSLGQGAQTEAFF. CDR3 nucleotide sequence: TGCGCCAGCAGCCTGGGACAGGGGGCGCAAACTGAAGCTTTCTTT.

This clonotype was seen many times. The chain recombines TRBV12-3 or TRBV12-4 with TRBJ1-1, with 10 bases that match TRBD1. This CDR3 spans 16 amino acids. The V and J ends lost 5 bases and 4 bases, in that order; junction bases with no gene match: 10. The CDR3 DNA sequence: TGTGCCAGCAGTCCACGGACAGGGGGAGGGGGCACTGAAGCTTTCTTT. It yields the protein CASSPRTGGGGTEAFF.

The chain is built from TRBV6-1 and TRBJ2-7; 11 nucleotides agree with TRBD2. The CDR3 sequence is 15 residues long. Germline V gene lookup returns CDR1 MNHNS and CDR2 SASEGT. The V and J ends lost 3 bases and 2 bases, in that order; junction bases with no gene match: 3. In DNA, the CDR3 is TGTGCCAGCAGTGAGTCACTAGCGGGGGCCTACGAGCAGTACTTC. Translating gives CASSESLAGAYEQYF.

The chain employs TRBV6-5 and TRBJ1-2; 7 nucleotides agree with TRBD1. After removal of 6 bases from V and 7 bases from J, the junction contained 11 bases not matched to a gene. This CDR3 comprises 14 residues. Germline loops: CDR1 MNHEY, CDR2 SVGAGI. The CDR3 reads CASSKLQGPGGYTF. DNA for the CDR3: TGTGCCAGCAGCAAGTTACAGGGGCCGGGTGGCTACACCTTC.

This clonotype was picked up a small number of times. The genes are TRBV20-1 and TRBJ1-2; 9 bases are a match to TRBD1. Germline values: CDR1 DFQATT, CDR2 SNEGSKA (reference sequence). The trim removed 3 bases at V and 4 bases at J, leaving 12 bases unmatched. The CDR3 consists of 16 residues. This chain's CDR3 is CSASDSNRGLSYGYTF. CDR3 DNA: TGCAGTGCTAGTGACTCAAACAGGGGGCTGAGCTATGGCTACACCTTC.

This clonotype has only a few counts. V and J are TRBV5-4 and TRBJ2-2; D uncertain. V lost 1 base and J 0 bases, leaving 4 bases between the germline ends. CDR1 is SGHNT and CDR2 is YYREEE in the germline V gene (reference sequence). The CDR3 runs to 14 residues. CDR3 sequence (DNA): TGTGCCAGCAGCTTGACCCCGAACACCGGGGAGCTGTTTTTT. Translated: CASSLTPNTGELFF.

The V and J genes are TRBV29-1 and TRBJ1-4; unclear D gene. Germline CDR1 and CDR2: SQVTM and ANQGSEA. The V end lost 7 bases, the J end lost 9 bases, and 12 bases lay between the germline ends. This CDR3 is 11 amino acids long. The CDR3 coding sequence is TGCAGCGGGATCTTCGAGCAAAAACTGTTTTTT. This sequence encodes CSGIFEQKLFF. The whole variable domain, filled in from reference TRBV29-1 and TRBJ1-4, reads SAVISQKPSRDICQRGTSLTIQCQVDSQVTMMFWYRQQPGQSLTLIATANQGSEATYESGFVIDKFPISRPNLTFSTLTVSNMSPEDSSIYLCSGIFEQKLFFGSGTQLSVL.